These 14 T cell receptor beta chains were sequenced from one sample in a study of cytomegalovirus exposure and HLA in healthy donors. This PCR relied on a set of 60 Vbeta primers and 13 Jbeta primers. Libraries were prepared by immunoSEQ multiplex PCR; TCRdb keeps only in-frame clonotypes and omits some of them. The sample comprises around 210,000 clones, 82% of which are singletons, and 2.5% to 3% rests with the top ten. Material: PBMCs. These receptors all come from a woman between 40 and 50 years old in good health and CMV-seronegative.

DNA for the CDR3: TGTGCCAGCAGTGAAGCGCAGGGGTCCAACACTGAAGCTTTCTTT. This translates into CASSEAQGSNTEAFF. This rearrangement joins TRBV2 to TRBJ1-1; D is possibly TRBD1 (6 bases). CDR3 length: 15 residues. Trimming left V 0 bases short and J 2 bases short, with 10 bases between. CDR1 SNHLY and CDR2 FYNNEI come from the germline V gene.

V gene TRBV18 combines with J gene TRBJ1-5; D gene uncertain. V was clipped by 7 bases and J by 0 bases, with 7 bases between them. The CDR3 spans 13 residues. Germline V lookup: CDR1 KGHSH, CDR2 LQKENI. The CDR3 DNA reads TGTGCCAGCTGCGGCGATAGCAATCAGCCCCAGCATTTT. Translating gives CASCGDSNQPQHF. The variable domain in full, completed from reference TRBV18 and TRBJ1-5, reads NAGVMQNPRHLVRRRGQEARLRCSPMKGHSHVYWYRQLPEEGLKFMVYLQKENIIDESGMPKERFSAEFPKEGPSILRIQQVVRGDSAAYFCASCGDSNQPQHFGDGTRLSIL.

The gene calls are TRBV9 and TRBJ2-7, with 12 bases lining up with TRBD2. The V segment lost 4 bases and the J segment 2 bases; nucleotides outside the gene matches: 4. The CDR3 sequence is 15 residues long. The V gene's germline CDR1 is SGDLS and CDR2 YYNGEE. The CDR3 DNA sequence: TGTGCCAGCAGCCCACGACTAGCGGGAGCCTACGAGCAGTACTTC. It specifies CASSPRLAGAYEQYF.

The V call is TRBV28, the J call TRBJ1-5; D not certain. This CDR3 has 14 amino acids. Germline V gives CDR1 MDHEN, CDR2 SYDVKM. The V end was cut by 6 bases, the J end by 0 bases, with 9 bases between. The DNA of the CDR3 is TGTGCCAGCAGACTGGACTATAGCAATCAGCCCCAGCATTTT. It is translated as CASRLDYSNQPQHF.

This clone was counted only a few times. J is TRBJ2-2 and V is TRBV6-5, with 9 bases that match TRBD2. V shed 8 bases, J shed 5 bases, and the junction held 6 bases outside the gene matches. CDR1 is MNHEY, CDR2 SVGAGI, per germline. The CDR3 loop spans 14 amino acids. CDR3 amino acids: CASRAGGRTGELFF. The CDR3 bases are TGTGCCAGCCGGGCGGGAGGGCGGACCGGGGAGCTGTTTTTT.

This clone occurred once. J is TRBJ1-2 and V is TRBV6-1, with D tentatively TRBD1 (5 bases). Trimming shortened V by 7 bases and J by 2 bases, and 5 bases separated the two germline ends. Looked up from germline, CDR1 is MNHNS and CDR2 is SASEGT. CDR3 length: 11 amino acids. CDR3 DNA sequence: TGTGCCAGCACAGGGAACTATGGCTACACCTTC. Its translation: CASTGNYGYTF.

The rearrangement joins TRBV11-2 to TRBJ2-7, with 10 bases aligning to TRBD2. CDR3 length: 15 residues. The junction had 5 bases not matched to a gene; V was cut back by 4 bases and J by 2 bases. The germline V gene encodes CDR1 SGHAT and CDR2 FQNNGV. As DNA, the CDR3 is TGTGCCAGCAGCTGGCTAGCGGGAGCCCCCTACGAGCAGTACTTC. This encodes CASSWLAGAPYEQYF.

J is TRBJ2-6 and V is TRBV6-5; D unresolved. Trimming removed 2 bases at V and 2 bases at J, with 4 bases between. The germline gives CDR1 MNHEY, CDR2 SVGAGI. The CDR3 sequence is 14 residues long. Here the CDR3 DNA reads TGTGCCAGCAGTTACGGGCCTGGGGCCAACGTCCTGACTTTC. This encodes CASSYGPGANVLTF.

The chain joins TRBV14 to TRBJ1-1, with D uncertain. Germline assignment: CDR1 SGHDN and CDR2 FVKESK. V was pared by 1 base and J by 11 bases, with 14 bases between. CDR3 length equals 13 residues. The CDR3 sequence: CASSQVAGREAFF. The DNA of the CDR3 is TGTGCCAGCAGCCAAGTTGCCGGGCGGGAGGCTTTCTTT.

This clone was counted only a few times. The J gene is TRBJ1-1, the V gene TRBV4-1; D is uncertain. Deletions cut 4 bases from V and 4 bases from J, with 10 bases between. The V gene's germline CDR1 is MGHRA and CDR2 YSYEKL. This CDR3 has 13 residues. Written as DNA, the CDR3 is TGCGCCAGCAGCCGGGAGGTGGGCACTGAAGCTTTCTTT. Protein: CASSREVGTEAFF.

The gene calls are TRBV6-5 and TRBJ2-3; D possibly corresponds to TRBD2 (6 bases). V was clipped by 5 bases and J by 0 bases, with 9 bases between them. This CDR3 comprises 14 residues. CDR1 is MNHEY and CDR2 is SVGAGI in the germline V gene. DNA for the CDR3: TGTGCCAGCAGTCTCGGGACTAGCACAGATACGCAGTATTTT. Translation: CASSLGTSTDTQYF.

The chain has TRBV5-1 and TRBJ1-5; D is unresolved. CDR1 is SGHRS and CDR2 is YFSETQ in the germline V gene. This CDR3 contains 15 residues. Deletions cut 4 bases from V and 7 bases from J, with 18 bases between. CDR3 sequence: CASSPSPRPHQPQHF. CDR3 in DNA: TGCGCCAGCAGCCCTTCCCCCAGGCCTCACCAGCCCCAGCATTTT.

The rearrangement uses TRBV5-1 and TRBJ2-7; TRBD2 aligns across 9 bases. The J segment lost 3 bases and the V segment lost 2 bases, leaving 15 bases of the junction unmatched. The germline V gene has CDR1 SGHRS and CDR2 YFSETQ. The CDR3 spans 18 residues. The CDR3, as DNA: TGCGCCAGCAGCTTATCCATTAGCGGGAGAGGAAATATCTACGAGCAGTACTTC. Its translation: CASSLSISGRGNIYEQYF.

V and J are TRBV5-4 and TRBJ1-2; weak D call: TRBD1 (5 bases). Trimming shortened V by 4 bases and J by 1 base, and 8 bases separated the two germline ends. Germline V CDR1 and CDR2: SGHNT, YYREEE (reference sequence). This CDR3 is built from 13 residues. The chain's CDR3 is CASSRQGNYGYTF. In nucleotides, the CDR3 is TGTGCCAGCAGCCGCCAGGGTAACTATGGCTACACCTTC.